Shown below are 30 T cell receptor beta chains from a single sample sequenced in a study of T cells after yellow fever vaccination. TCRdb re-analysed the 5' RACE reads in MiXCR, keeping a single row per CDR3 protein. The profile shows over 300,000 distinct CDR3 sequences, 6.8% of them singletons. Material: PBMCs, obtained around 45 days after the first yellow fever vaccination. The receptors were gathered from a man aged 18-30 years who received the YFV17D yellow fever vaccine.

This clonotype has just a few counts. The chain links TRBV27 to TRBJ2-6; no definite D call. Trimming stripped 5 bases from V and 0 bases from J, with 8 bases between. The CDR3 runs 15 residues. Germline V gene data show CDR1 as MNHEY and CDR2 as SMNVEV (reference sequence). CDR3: CASSRANSGANVLTF. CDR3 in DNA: TGTGCCAGCAGTAGGGCTAACTCTGGGGCCAACGTCCTGACTTTC.

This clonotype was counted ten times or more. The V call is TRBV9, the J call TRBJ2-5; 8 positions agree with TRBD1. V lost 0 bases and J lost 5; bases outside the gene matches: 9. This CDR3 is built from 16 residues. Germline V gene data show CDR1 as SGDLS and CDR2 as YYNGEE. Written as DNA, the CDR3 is TGTGCCAGCAGCGTAGCTTCCCAGGGGGCGGGGGAGACCCAGTACTTC. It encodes CASSVASQGAGETQYF. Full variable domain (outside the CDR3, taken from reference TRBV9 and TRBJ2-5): DSGVTQTPKHLITATGQRVTLRCSPRSGDLSVYWYQQSLDQGLQFLIQYYNGEERAKGNILERFSAQQFPDLHSELNLSSLELGDSALYFCASSVASQGAGETQYFGPGTRLLVL.

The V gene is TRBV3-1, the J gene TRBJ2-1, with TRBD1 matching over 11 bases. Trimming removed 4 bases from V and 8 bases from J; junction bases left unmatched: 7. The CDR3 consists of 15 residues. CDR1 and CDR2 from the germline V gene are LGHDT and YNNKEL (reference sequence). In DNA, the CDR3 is TGTGCCAGCAGCCCTCAGGGACAGGGGGATTATGAGCAGTTCTTC. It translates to CASSPQGQGDYEQFF.

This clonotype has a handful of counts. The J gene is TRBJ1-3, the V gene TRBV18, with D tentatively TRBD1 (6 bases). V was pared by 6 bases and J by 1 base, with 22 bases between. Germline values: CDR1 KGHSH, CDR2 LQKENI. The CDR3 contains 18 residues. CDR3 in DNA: TGTGCCAGCTCCCCCGAGGTTGGGGACACCGGTTCTGGAAACACCATATATTTT. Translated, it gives CASSPEVGDTGSGNTIYF.

CDR3 region: CASSSPTSPTHEQYF. In DNA form, the CDR3 reads TGTGCCAGCAGTTCCCCGACTAGCCCCACCCACGAGCAGTACTTC. V and J are TRBV12-3 or TRBV12-4 and TRBJ2-7, with 7 bases identical to TRBD2. V shed 4 bases, J shed 5 bases, and the junction held 11 bases outside the gene matches. This CDR3 has 15 residues.

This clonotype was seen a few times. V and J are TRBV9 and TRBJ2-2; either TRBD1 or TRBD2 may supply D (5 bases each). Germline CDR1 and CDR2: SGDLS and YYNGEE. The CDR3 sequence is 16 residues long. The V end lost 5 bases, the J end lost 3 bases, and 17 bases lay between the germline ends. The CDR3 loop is CASRAPGTGDTGELFF. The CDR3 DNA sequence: TGTGCCAGCAGAGCCCCCGGGACCGGGGACACCGGGGAGCTGTTTTTT.

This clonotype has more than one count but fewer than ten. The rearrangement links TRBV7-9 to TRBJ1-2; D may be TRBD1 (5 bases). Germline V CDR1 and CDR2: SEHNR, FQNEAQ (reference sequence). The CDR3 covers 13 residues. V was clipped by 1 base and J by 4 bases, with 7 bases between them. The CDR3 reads CASSLGQSYGYTF. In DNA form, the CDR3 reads TGTGCCAGCAGCTTAGGACAGTCCTATGGCTACACCTTC. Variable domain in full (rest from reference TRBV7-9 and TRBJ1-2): DTGVSQNPRHKITKRGQNVTFRCDPISEHNRLYWYRQTLGQGPEFLTYFQNEAQLEKSRLLSDRFSAERPKGSFSTLEIQRTEQGDSAMYLCASSLGQSYGYTFGSGTRLTVV.

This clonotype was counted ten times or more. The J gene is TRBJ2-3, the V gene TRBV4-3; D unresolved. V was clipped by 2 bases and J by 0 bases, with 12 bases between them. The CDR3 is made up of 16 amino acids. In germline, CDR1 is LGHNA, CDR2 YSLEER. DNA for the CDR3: TGCGCCAGCAGCCAAAATCCGCCGGAGAGCACAGATACGCAGTATTTT. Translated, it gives CASSQNPPESTDTQYF.

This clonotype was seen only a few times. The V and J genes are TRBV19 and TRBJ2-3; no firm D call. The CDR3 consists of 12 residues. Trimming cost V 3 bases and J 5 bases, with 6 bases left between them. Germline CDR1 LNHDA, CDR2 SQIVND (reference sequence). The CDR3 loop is CASSMVRDTQYF. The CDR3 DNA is TGTGCCAGTAGTATGGTGCGAGATACGCAGTATTTT.

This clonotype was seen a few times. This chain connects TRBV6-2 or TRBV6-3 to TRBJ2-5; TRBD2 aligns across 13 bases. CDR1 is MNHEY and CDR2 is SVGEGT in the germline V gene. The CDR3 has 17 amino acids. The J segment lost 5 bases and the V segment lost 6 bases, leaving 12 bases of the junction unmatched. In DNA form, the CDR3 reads TGTGCCAGCAGCTGGACTAGCGGGGGCGCCGAGGGCGAGACCCAGTACTTC. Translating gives CASSWTSGGAEGETQYF.

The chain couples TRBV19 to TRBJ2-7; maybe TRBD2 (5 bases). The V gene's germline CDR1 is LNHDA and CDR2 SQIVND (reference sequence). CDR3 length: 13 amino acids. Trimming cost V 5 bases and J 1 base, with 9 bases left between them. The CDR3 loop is CASSVSVSYEQYF. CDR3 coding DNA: TGTGCCAGTAGTGTTAGCGTTTCCTACGAGCAGTACTTC.

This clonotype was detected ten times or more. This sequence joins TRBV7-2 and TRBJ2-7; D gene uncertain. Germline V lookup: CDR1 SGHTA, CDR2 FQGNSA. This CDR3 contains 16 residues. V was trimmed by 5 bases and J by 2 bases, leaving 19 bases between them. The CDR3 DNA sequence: TGTGCCAGCAGCGCGCCAGGTCAGGATAATACCTACGAGCAGTACTTC. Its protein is CASSAPGQDNTYEQYF.

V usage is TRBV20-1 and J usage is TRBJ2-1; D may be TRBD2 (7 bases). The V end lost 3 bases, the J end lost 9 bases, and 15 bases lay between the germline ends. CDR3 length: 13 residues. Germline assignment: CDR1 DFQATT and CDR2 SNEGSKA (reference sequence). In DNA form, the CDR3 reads TGCAGTGCTAGGTCTTCCGGGGGGCTTGAGCAGTTCTTC. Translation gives CSARSSGGLEQFF.

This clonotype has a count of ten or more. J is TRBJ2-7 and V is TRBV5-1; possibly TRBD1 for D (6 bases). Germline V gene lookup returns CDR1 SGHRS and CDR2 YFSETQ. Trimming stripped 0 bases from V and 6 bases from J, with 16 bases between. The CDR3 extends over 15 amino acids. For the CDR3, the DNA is TGCGCCAGCAGCTTGGGCCTAAGGACAGCGAGCGAGCAGTACTTC. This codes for CASSLGLRTASEQYF.

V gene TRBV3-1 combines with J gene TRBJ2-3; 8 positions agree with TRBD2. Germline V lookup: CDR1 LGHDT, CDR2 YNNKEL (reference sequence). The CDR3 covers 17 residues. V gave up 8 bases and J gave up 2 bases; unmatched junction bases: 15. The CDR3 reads CASGLSRLAGFTDTQYF. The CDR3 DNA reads TGTGCCAGCGGCCTTTCCAGGTTAGCGGGGTTCACAGATACGCAGTATTTT.

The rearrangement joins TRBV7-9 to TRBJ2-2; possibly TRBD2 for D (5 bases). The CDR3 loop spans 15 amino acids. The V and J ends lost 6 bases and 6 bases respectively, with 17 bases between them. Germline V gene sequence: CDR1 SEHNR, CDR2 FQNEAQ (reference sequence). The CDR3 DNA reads TGTGCCAGCAGACATTCCCGGGATATCGCCGGGGAGCTGTTTTTT. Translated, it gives CASRHSRDIAGELFF.

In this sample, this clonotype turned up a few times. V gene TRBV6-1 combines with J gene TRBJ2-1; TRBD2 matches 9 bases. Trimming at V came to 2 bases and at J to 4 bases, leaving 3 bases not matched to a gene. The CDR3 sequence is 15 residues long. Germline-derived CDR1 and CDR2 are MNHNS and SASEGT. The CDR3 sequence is CASSELAGRYNEQFF. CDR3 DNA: TGTGCCAGCAGTGAACTAGCGGGGAGATACAATGAGCAGTTCTTC.

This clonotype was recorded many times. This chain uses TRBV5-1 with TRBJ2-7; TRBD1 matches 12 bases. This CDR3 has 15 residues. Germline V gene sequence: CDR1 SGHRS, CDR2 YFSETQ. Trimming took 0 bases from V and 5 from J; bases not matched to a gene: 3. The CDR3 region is CASSLVGTGGDEQYF. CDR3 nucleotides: TGCGCCAGCAGCTTGGTGGGGACAGGGGGCGACGAGCAGTACTTC.

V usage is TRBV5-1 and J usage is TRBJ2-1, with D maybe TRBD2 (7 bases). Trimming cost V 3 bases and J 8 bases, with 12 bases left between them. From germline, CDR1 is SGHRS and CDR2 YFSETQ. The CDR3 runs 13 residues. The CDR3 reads CASSSGGPDEQFF. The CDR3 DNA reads TGCGCCAGCAGCTCCGGGGGGCCAGATGAGCAGTTCTTC.

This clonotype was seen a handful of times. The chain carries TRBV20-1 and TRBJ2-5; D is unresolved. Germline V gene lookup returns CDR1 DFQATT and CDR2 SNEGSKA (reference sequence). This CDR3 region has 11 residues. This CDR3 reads CGSPSQETQYF. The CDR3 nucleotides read TGCGGTAGCCCGAGCCAAGAGACCCAGTACTTC.

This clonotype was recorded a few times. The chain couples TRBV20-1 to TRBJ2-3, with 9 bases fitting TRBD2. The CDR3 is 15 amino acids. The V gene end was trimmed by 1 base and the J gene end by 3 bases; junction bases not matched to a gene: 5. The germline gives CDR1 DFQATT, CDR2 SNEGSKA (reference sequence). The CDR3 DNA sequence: TGCAGTGCTAGAGTTGGTAGCGGGGGAACAGATACGCAGTATTTT. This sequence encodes CSARVGSGGTDTQYF.

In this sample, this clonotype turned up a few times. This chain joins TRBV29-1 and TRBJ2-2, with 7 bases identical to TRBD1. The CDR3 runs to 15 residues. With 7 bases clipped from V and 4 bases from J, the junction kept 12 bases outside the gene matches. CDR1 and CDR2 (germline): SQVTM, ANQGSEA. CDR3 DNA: TGCAGCGCCCGAGACAGGGTTGATCGCACCGGGGAGCTGTTTTTT. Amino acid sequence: CSARDRVDRTGELFF.

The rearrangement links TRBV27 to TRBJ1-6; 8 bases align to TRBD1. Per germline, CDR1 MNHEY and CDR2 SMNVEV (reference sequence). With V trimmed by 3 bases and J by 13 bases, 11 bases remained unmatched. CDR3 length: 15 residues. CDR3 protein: CASSFGGQGRLPLHF. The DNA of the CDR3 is TGTGCCAGCAGTTTTGGAGGACAGGGTAGACTGCCCCTCCACTTT.

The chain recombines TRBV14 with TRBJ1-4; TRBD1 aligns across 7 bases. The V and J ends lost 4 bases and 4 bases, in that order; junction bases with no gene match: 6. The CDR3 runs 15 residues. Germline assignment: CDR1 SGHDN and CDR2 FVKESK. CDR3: CASSLRQGYNEKLFF. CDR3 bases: TGTGCCAGCAGCCTAAGACAGGGCTATAATGAAAAACTGTTTTTT.

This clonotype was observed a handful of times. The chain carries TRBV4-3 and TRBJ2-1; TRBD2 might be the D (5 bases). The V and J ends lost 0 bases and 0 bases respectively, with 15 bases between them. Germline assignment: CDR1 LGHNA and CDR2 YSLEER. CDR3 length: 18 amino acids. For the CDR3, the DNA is TGCGCCAGCAGCCAAGATGTATCGGGAAGGAGCTCCTACAATGAGCAGTTCTTC. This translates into CASSQDVSGRSSYNEQFF.

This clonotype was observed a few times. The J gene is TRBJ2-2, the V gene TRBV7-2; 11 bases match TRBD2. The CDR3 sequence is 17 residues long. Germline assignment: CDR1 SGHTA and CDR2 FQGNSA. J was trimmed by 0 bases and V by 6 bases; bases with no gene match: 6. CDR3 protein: CASRTASGGTNTGELFF. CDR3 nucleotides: TGTGCCAGCAGAACAGCTAGCGGGGGGACGAACACCGGGGAGCTGTTTTTT. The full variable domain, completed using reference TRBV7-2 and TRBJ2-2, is GAGVSQSPSNKVTEKGKDVELRCDPISGHTALYWYRQSLGQGLEFLIYFQGNSAPDKSGLPSDRFSAERTGGSVSTLTIQRTQQEDSAVYLCASRTASGGTNTGELFFGEGSRLTVL.

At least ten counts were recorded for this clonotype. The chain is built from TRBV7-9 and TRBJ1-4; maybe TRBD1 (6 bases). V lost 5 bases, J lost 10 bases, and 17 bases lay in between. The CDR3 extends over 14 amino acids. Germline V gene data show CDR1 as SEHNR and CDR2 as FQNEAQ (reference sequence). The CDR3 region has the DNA TGTGCCAGCAGCGTCCAGGGGAACAAGGGAAAACTGTTTTTT. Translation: CASSVQGNKGKLFF.

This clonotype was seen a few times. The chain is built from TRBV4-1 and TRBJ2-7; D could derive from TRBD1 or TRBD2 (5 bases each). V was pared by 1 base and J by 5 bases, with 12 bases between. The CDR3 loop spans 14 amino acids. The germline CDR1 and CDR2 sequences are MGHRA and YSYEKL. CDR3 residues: CASSQGGAAHEQYF. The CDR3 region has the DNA TGCGCCAGCAGCCAAGGAGGGGCAGCCCACGAGCAGTACTTC.

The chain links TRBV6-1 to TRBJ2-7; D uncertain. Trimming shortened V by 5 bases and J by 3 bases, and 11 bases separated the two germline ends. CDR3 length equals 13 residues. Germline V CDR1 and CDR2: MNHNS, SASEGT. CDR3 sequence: CASSRPSNYEQYV. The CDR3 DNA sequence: TGTGCCAGCAGTCGACCTTCAAACTACGAGCAGTACGTC.

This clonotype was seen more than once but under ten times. The CDR3 is CASSPGAVDYGYTF. The CDR3 nucleotides are TGTGCCAGCAGCCCCGGGGCGGTGGACTATGGCTACACCTTC. V and J are TRBV7-9 and TRBJ1-2; a weak D match, TRBD1 (5 bases). The CDR3 runs to 14 residues. Trimming took 5 bases from V and 3 from J, leaving 13 bases between them. From germline, CDR1 is SEHNR and CDR2 FQNEAQ (reference sequence).